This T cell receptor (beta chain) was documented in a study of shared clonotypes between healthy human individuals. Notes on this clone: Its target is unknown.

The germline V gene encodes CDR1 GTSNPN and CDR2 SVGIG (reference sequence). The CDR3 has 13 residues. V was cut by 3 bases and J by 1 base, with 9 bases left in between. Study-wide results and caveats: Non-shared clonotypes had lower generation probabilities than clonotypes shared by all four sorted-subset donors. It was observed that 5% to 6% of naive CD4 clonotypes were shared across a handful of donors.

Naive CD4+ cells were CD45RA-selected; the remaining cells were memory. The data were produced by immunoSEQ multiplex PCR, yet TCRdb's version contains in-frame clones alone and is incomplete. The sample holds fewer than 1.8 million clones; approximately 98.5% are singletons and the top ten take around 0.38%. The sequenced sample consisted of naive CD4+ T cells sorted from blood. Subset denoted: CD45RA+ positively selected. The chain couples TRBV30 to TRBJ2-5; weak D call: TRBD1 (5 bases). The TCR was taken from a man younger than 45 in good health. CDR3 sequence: CAWRAGPQETQYF. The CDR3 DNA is TGTGCCTGGAGGGCAGGGCCCCAAGAGACCCAGTACTTC.